Below, 32 T cell receptor beta chains from the same sample are listed, as sequenced in a study of shared clonotypes between healthy human individuals. Sequenced by immunoSEQ multiplex PCR; TCRdb stores in-frame clones only, minus some. The sample yields about 2.2 million clones, about 93% seen once. Naive CD8 cells, CD45RO-negative and positively selected for CCR7, excluded terminally differentiated effector memory CD45RA+ cells. The sample comprised naive CD8+ T cells from PBMCs. These receptors came from a man younger than 35 in good health. Some clones in this sample may be carry-over from other donors' samples.

This sequence joins TRBV27 and TRBJ2-1; 9 bases are shared with TRBD2. The V gene end was trimmed by 5 bases and the J gene end by 5 bases; junction bases not matched to a gene: 7. The germline V gene encodes CDR1 MNHEY and CDR2 SMNVEV (reference sequence). The CDR3 length is 15 residues. The chain's CDR3 is CASSPQTSGNNEQFF. CDR3 DNA sequence: TGTGCCAGCAGTCCGCAGACTAGCGGTAACAATGAGCAGTTCTTC.

J is TRBJ2-1 and V is TRBV9, with 10 nucleotides matching TRBD2. Germline values: CDR1 SGDLS, CDR2 YYNGEE. CDR3 length: 16 residues. V was clipped by 4 bases and J by 3 bases; unmatched bases: 7. The CDR3 DNA sequence: TGTGCCAGCAGCCTGAGCGGGAGGGCCGGCTACAATGAGCAGTTCTTC. Residues: CASSLSGRAGYNEQFF.

The rearrangement joins TRBV7-9 to TRBJ2-1; TRBD1 matches 11 bases. V lost 5 bases, J lost 8 bases, and 8 bases stayed unmatched. There are 15 residues in the CDR3. Germline V gives CDR1 SEHNR, CDR2 FQNEAQ (reference sequence). CDR3 residues: CASSVVGQGGHEQFF. The CDR3 bases are TGTGCCAGCAGCGTAGTGGGACAGGGGGGCCATGAGCAGTTCTTC. Full variable domain (rest looked up from reference TRBV7-9 and TRBJ2-1): DTGVSQNPRHKITKRGQNVTFRCDPISEHNRLYWYRQTLGQGPEFLTYFQNEAQLEKSRLLSDRFSAERPKGSFSTLEIQRTEQGDSAMYLCASSVVGQGGHEQFFGPGTRLTVL.

This chain uses TRBV10-3 with TRBJ2-3, with no clear D. Germline V gene data show CDR1 as ENHRY and CDR2 as SYGVKD. The CDR3 length is 16 residues. V gave up 5 bases and J gave up 3 bases, with 18 bases separating them. CDR3 DNA: TGTGCCATCAGTTTTTCACGGCCTGGGGAAACAGATACGCAGTATTTT. Encoded protein: CAISFSRPGETDTQYF.

This clone was seen only a few times. This chain connects TRBV19 to TRBJ1-1; D uncertain. The germline CDR1 and CDR2 sequences are LNHDA and SQIVND (reference sequence). This CDR3 has 13 residues. Between the trimmed V and J ends, which lost 2 bases and 6 bases, there was a span of 10 bases. As DNA, the CDR3 is TGTGCCAGTAGTATATGGCTGTCGGCTGAAGCTTTCTTT. It yields the protein CASSIWLSAEAFF.

The V and J genes are TRBV27 and TRBJ2-2; 7 bases line up with TRBD2. The CDR3 sequence is 17 residues long. Germline V CDR1 and CDR2: MNHEY, SMNVEV (reference sequence). V shed 5 bases, J shed 5 bases, and the junction held 14 bases outside the gene matches. In DNA form, the CDR3 reads TGTGCCAGCAGTATCCCGGGGTCGGGAGGTCGTACCGGGGAGCTGTTTTTT. Protein product: CASSIPGSGGRTGELFF.

The CDR3 nucleotides are TGTGCCAGCAGTTCCGGGAGAGACACCTACAATGAGCAGTTCTTC. It translates to CASSSGRDTYNEQFF. The chain uses TRBV14 and TRBJ2-1; D is perhaps TRBD2 (6 bases). V gave up 6 bases and J gave up 2 bases, with 14 bases separating them. Germline CDR1 is SGHDN and CDR2 is FVKESK. The CDR3 has 15 residues.

The genes are TRBV4-1 and TRBJ1-2; D unclear. The CDR3 has 16 residues. Trimming took off 2 bases at V and 2 bases at J, with 15 bases between the two ends. Per germline, CDR1 MGHRA and CDR2 YSYEKL. This CDR3 reads CASSQRYYEENYGYTF. Here the CDR3 DNA reads TGCGCCAGCAGCCAACGTTACTATGAGGAGAACTATGGCTACACCTTC.

The V call is TRBV27, the J call TRBJ2-1; TRBD2 matches 10 bases. The CDR3 extends over 14 amino acids. V shed 5 bases, J shed 15 bases, and the junction held 13 bases outside the gene matches. Germline V gene sequence: CDR1 MNHEY, CDR2 SMNVEV (reference sequence). CDR3 region: CASSTWTSGTNPFF. The CDR3 region has the DNA TGTGCCAGCAGTACATGGACTAGCGGAACAAACCCGTTCTTC.

About this clone: Other DNA sequences in this sample translate to the same CDR3. The chain carries TRBV7-9 and TRBJ2-3; 9 bases are shared with TRBD2. Germline values: CDR1 SEHNR, CDR2 FQNEAQ (reference sequence). With V trimmed by 3 bases and J by 1 base, 2 bases remained unmatched. The CDR3 consists of 15 residues. In DNA, the CDR3 is TGTGCCAGCAGCTTTGCGGGGGGGGGCACAGATACGCAGTATTTT. This sequence encodes CASSFAGGGTDTQYF.

Notes on this clone: Germline is not matched at one junction end, which may reflect a read error. The sample has other DNA sequences that encode this CDR3 too. V and J are TRBV19 and TRBJ2-7; 11 nucleotides match TRBD1. CDR3 length: 15 amino acids. Germline loops: CDR1 LNHDA, CDR2 SQIVND (reference sequence). The CDR3 nucleotides are TGTGCTAGTAGTTTCTCCGGGACAGGGGGCTACGAGCAGTACTTC. Its protein is CASSFSGTGGYEQYF.

The chain employs TRBV5-1 and TRBJ2-7; no reliable D call. Trimming took 7 bases from V and 5 from J, leaving 10 bases between them. This CDR3 has 11 residues. Germline-derived CDR1 and CDR2 are SGHRS and YFSETQ. The CDR3 protein is CASQVSDEQYF. CDR3 DNA: TGCGCCAGCCAAGTCTCGGACGAGCAGTACTTC.

The CDR3 bases are TGCGCCAGCAGCCCCCTAGCGGGAGGGAGGAATGAGCAGTTCTTC. Translation gives CASSPLAGGRNEQFF. The chain couples TRBV4-1 to TRBJ2-1; TRBD2 matches 12 bases. Unmatched junction bases numbered 5, after V lost 4 bases and J lost 7 bases. Germline V CDR1 and CDR2: MGHRA, YSYEKL. This CDR3 is 15 amino acids long.

V usage is TRBV30 and J usage is TRBJ2-1; D may be TRBD1 or TRBD2 (6 bases each). CDR1 and CDR2 (germline): GTSNPN, SVGIG (reference sequence). The CDR3 extends over 15 amino acids. The V end was cut by 1 base, the J end by 2 bases, with 12 bases between. This CDR3 reads CAWSGMEGAYNEQFF. CDR3 coding DNA: TGTGCCTGGAGTGGGATGGAGGGGGCCTACAATGAGCAGTTCTTC.

V is TRBV15 and J is TRBJ2-2, with a weak D call TRBD2 (6 bases). The CDR3 is 16 amino acids. Trimming shortened V by 4 bases and J by 2 bases, and 14 bases separated the two germline ends. Germline CDR1 is LNHNV and CDR2 is YYDKDF (reference sequence). CDR3 DNA: TGTGCCACCAGCACGATTCAGGGACTTAACACCGGGGAGCTGTTTTTT. Translating gives CATSTIQGLNTGELFF.

The genes are TRBV5-1 and TRBJ2-7; 8 bases fit TRBD2. V trimming: 3 bases; J trimming: 3 bases; junction bases outside the gene matches: 5. The germline V gene encodes CDR1 SGHRS and CDR2 YFSETQ. This CDR3 contains 14 residues. CDR3 DNA: TGCGCCAGCAGCTCGAGCGGGAGTGTCTACGAGCAGTACTTC. The encoded protein is CASSSSGSVYEQYF.

The V gene is TRBV6-5, the J gene TRBJ2-3; unclear D gene. The V end lost 5 bases, the J end lost 1 base, and 13 bases lay between the germline ends. The CDR3 contains 15 residues. The germline CDR1 and CDR2 sequences are MNHEY and SVGAGI. The DNA of the CDR3 is TGTGCCAGCAGTGCTATCCGGGCGGGCACAGATACGCAGTATTTT. It specifies CASSAIRAGTDTQYF.

V and J are TRBV13 and TRBJ2-7; D gene ambiguous. Germline V gene sequence: CDR1 PRHDT, CDR2 FYEKMQ (reference sequence). The CDR3 length is 15 residues. Trimming left V 3 bases short and J 4 bases short, with 16 bases between. This CDR3 reads CASSLGRSLTYEQYF. Written as DNA, the CDR3 is TGTGCCAGCAGCTTGGGTCGTTCTCTCACTTACGAGCAGTACTTC.

This clone was picked up one time. The chain has TRBV10-2 and TRBJ2-7, with 10 bases matching TRBD2. This CDR3 has 14 residues. Germline loops: CDR1 WSHSY, CDR2 SAAADI. Trimming at V came to 6 bases and at J to 3 bases, leaving 5 bases not matched to a gene. The CDR3, as DNA: TGCGCCAGCAGAACCGGGACTAGCGTCTACGAGCAGTACTTC. Its protein is CASRTGTSVYEQYF.

CDR3 protein: CATSTTGSKAFF. The DNA of the CDR3 is TGTGCCACCAGCACTACAGGGTCGAAAGCTTTCTTT. This rearrangement joins TRBV15 to TRBJ1-1; weak D call: TRBD1 (6 bases). The CDR3 covers 12 residues. The V end was cut by 4 bases, the J end by 9 bases, with 12 bases between. CDR1 and CDR2 (germline): LNHNV, YYDKDF (reference sequence).

This sequence joins TRBV5-6 and TRBJ1-2; D unresolved. Germline V gene data show CDR1 as SGHDT and CDR2 as YYEEEE. Between the trimmed V and J ends, which lost 4 bases and 0 bases, there was a span of 10 bases. This CDR3 region has 14 residues. DNA of the CDR3: TGTGCCAGCAGCCGCCCGAGGTCTAACTATGGCTACACCTTC. Translating gives CASSRPRSNYGYTF.

Only one count was recorded for this clone. The rearrangement links TRBV15 to TRBJ1-1, with D perhaps TRBD1 (5 bases). Between the trimmed V and J ends, which lost 0 bases and 4 bases, there was a span of 18 bases. The CDR3 length is 17 residues. CDR1 and CDR2 (germline): LNHNV, YYDKDF (reference sequence). CDR3 protein: CATSRDGDLVAGTEAFF. In nucleotides, the CDR3 is TGTGCCACCAGCAGAGATGGGGACCTGGTCGCGGGCACTGAAGCTTTCTTT.

The chain uses TRBV27 and TRBJ2-1; 14 bases are shared with TRBD2. This CDR3 is 17 amino acids long. V lost 3 bases to trimming and J lost 8 bases; unmatched junction nucleotides: 9. Germline CDR1 is MNHEY and CDR2 is SMNVEV (reference sequence). In nucleotides, the CDR3 is TGTGCCAGCAGTTTCAGTCCCGGGACTAGCGGGAGTCATGAGCAGTTCTTC. Translated, it gives CASSFSPGTSGSHEQFF.

The V and J genes are TRBV28 and TRBJ1-2, with 10 bases identical to TRBD1. The germline V gene has CDR1 MDHEN and CDR2 SYDVKM. The V and J ends lost 2 bases and 6 bases, in that order; junction bases with no gene match: 9. This CDR3 is 16 amino acids long. The CDR3 nucleotides read TGTGCCAGCAGTTTAATCCCGGGACAGGGGACCGATGGCTACACCTTC. This encodes CASSLIPGQGTDGYTF.

This chain connects TRBV11-1 to TRBJ2-5, with D uncertain. V lost 1 base to trimming and J lost 5 bases, with 8 bases between them. There are 13 residues in the CDR3. Germline V gene lookup returns CDR1 SGHAT and CDR2 FQDESV (reference sequence). The CDR3 bases are TGTGCCAGCAGCTTAGAGAACGAGGAGACCCAGTACTTC. This translates into CASSLENEETQYF.

J is TRBJ2-5 and V is TRBV11-2; the match to TRBD2 covers 11 bases. Trimming removed 2 bases from V and 1 base from J; junction bases left unmatched: 9. The CDR3 totals 18 residues. The germline gives CDR1 SGHAT, CDR2 FQNNGV. Here the CDR3 DNA reads TGTGCCAGCAGCTTAACCGGACTAGCGGGCTCAAGCCAAGAGACCCAGTACTTC. It yields the protein CASSLTGLAGSSQETQYF.

The chain joins TRBV6-4 to TRBJ1-4; unclear D gene. This CDR3 spans 12 amino acids. V was cut by 0 bases and J by 10 bases, with 6 bases left in between. Germline loops: CDR1 MRHNA, CDR2 SNTAGT. The DNA for the CDR3 is TGTGCCAGCAGTGACTCGGGCGGAAAACTGTTTTTT. Amino acids: CASSDSGGKLFF.

The J gene is TRBJ2-2, the V gene TRBV4-1, with a tentative D call TRBD2 (5 bases). Deletions cut 0 bases from V and 6 bases from J, with 14 bases between. The length of the CDR3 is 16 residues. Germline V gene lookup returns CDR1 MGHRA and CDR2 YSYEKL. CDR3 in DNA: TGCGCCAGCAGCCAAGATCGGAGGACCCTCGCCGGGGAGCTGTTTTTT. Its protein product is CASSQDRRTLAGELFF.

The genes are TRBV27 and TRBJ2-1; 9 bases fit TRBD2. This CDR3 is 15 amino acids long. V lost 3 bases, J lost 9 bases, and 9 bases stayed unmatched. The V gene's germline CDR1 is MNHEY and CDR2 SMNVEV (reference sequence). CDR3 in amino acids: CASSFYSGSRAEQFF. CDR3 bases: TGTGCCAGCAGTTTTTATAGCGGGAGCCGGGCTGAGCAGTTCTTC.

Comments on this clone: In the same sample, other DNA sequences code for this CDR3. V and J are TRBV7-9 and TRBJ2-1; D is possibly TRBD2 (6 bases). The V gene lost 5 bases and the J gene lost 4 bases, with 12 bases spanning the gap. The CDR3 totals 14 residues. The germline V gene encodes CDR1 SEHNR and CDR2 FQNEAQ (reference sequence). As DNA, the CDR3 is TGTGCCAGCAGCCCGCCCGGGGGATACAATGAGCAGTTCTTC. Protein sequence: CASSPPGGYNEQFF. Supplemented by reference TRBV7-9 and TRBJ2-1, the full variable domain reads DTGVSQNPRHKITKRGQNVTFRCDPISEHNRLYWYRQTLGQGPEFLTYFQNEAQLEKSRLLSDRFSAERPKGSFSTLEIQRTEQGDSAMYLCASSPPGGYNEQFFGPGTRLTVL.

This chain links TRBV29-1 with TRBJ2-7; TRBD1 is a possible D gene (5 bases). V was shortened by 0 bases and J by 2 bases, with 11 bases between the two germline ends. CDR1 is SQVTM, CDR2 ANQGSEA, per germline. The CDR3 contains 14 residues. The CDR3 sequence is CSVEDQGNTYEQYF. As DNA, the CDR3 is TGCAGCGTTGAAGATCAGGGTAACACCTACGAGCAGTACTTC.

The chain links TRBV10-3 to TRBJ2-7; TRBD1 is a possible D gene (5 bases). CDR1 and CDR2 (germline): ENHRY, SYGVKD. This CDR3 has 16 amino acids. V was pared by 1 base and J by 2 bases, with 15 bases between. CDR3 nucleotide sequence: TGTGCCATCAGTGAGTACAAGGACAAGTCACCCTACGAGCAGTACTTC. Protein: CAISEYKDKSPYEQYF.